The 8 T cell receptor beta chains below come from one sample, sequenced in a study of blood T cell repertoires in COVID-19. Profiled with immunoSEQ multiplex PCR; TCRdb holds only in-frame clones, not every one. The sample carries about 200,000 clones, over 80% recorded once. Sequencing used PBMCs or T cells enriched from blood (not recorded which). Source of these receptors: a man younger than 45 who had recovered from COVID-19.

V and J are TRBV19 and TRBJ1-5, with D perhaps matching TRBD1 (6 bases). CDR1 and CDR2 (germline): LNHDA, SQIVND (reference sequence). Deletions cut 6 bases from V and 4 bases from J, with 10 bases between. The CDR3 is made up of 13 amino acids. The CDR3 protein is CASSPRGNQPQHF. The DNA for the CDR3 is TGTGCCAGTAGCCCCAGGGGAAATCAGCCCCAGCATTTT.

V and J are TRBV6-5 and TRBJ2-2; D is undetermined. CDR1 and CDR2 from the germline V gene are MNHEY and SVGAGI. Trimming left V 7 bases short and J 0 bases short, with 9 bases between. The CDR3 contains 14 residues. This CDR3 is CASTNSANTGELFF. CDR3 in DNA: TGTGCCAGCACCAACAGTGCGAACACCGGGGAGCTGTTTTTT.

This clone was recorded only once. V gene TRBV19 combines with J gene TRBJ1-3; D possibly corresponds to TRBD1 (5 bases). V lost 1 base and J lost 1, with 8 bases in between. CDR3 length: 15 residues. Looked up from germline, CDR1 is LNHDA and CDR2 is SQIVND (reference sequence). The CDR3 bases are TGTGCCAGTAGTATAGTGGACAAATCTGGAAACACCATATATTTT. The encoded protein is CASSIVDKSGNTIYF.

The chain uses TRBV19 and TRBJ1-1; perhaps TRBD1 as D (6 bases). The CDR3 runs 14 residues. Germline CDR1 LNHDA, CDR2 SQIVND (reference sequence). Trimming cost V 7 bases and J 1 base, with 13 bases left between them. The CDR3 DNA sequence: TGTGCCAGTAACCCGACAGGAGGGAACACTGAAGCTTTCTTT. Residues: CASNPTGGNTEAFF.

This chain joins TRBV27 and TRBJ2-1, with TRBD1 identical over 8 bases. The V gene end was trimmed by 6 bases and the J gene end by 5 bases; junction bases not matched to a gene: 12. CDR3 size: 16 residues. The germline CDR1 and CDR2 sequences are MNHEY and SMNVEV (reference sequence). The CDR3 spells CASSTLRGTGNNEQFF. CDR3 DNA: TGTGCCAGCAGCACTCTCCGTGGGACAGGTAACAATGAGCAGTTCTTC.

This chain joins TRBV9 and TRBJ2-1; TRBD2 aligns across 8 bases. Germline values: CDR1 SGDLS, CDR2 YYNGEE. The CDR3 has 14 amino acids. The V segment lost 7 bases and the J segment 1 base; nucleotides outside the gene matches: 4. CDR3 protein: CASAGGSSYNEQFF. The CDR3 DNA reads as TGTGCCAGCGCGGGGGGCAGTTCCTACAATGAGCAGTTCTTC.

CDR3 amino acids: CASSPDRGSPLHF. For the CDR3, the DNA is TGTGCCAGCAGCCCGGACAGGGGTTCACCCCTCCACTTT. The chain combines TRBV7-8 with TRBJ1-6, with TRBD1 matching 9 bases. Germline CDR1 is SGHVS and CDR2 is FQNEAQ. V shed 5 bases and J 9 bases; nucleotides not matched to a gene: 2. The CDR3 totals 13 residues.

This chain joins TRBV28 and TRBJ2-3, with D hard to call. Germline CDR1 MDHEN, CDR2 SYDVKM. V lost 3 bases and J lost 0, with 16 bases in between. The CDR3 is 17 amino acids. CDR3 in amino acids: CASSFFRGTTSTDTQYF. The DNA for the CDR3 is TGTGCCAGCAGTTTTTTTAGAGGCACCACTAGCACAGATACGCAGTATTTT.